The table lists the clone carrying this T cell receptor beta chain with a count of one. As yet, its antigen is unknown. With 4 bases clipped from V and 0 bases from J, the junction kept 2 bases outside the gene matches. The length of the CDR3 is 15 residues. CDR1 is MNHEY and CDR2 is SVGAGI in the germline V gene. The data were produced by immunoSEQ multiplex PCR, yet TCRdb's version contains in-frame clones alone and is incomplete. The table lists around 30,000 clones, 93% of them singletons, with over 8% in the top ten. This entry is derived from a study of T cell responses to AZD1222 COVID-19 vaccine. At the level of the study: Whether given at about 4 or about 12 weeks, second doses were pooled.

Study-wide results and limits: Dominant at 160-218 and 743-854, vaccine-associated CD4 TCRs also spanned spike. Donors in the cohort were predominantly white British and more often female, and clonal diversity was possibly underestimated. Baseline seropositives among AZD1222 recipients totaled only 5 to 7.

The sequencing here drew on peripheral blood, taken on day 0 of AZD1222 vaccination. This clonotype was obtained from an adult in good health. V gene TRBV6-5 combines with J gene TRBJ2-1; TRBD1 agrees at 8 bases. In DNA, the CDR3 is TGTGCCAGCAGTTTGGACAGGGCCTCCTACAATGAGCAGTTCTTC. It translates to CASSLDRASYNEQFF.